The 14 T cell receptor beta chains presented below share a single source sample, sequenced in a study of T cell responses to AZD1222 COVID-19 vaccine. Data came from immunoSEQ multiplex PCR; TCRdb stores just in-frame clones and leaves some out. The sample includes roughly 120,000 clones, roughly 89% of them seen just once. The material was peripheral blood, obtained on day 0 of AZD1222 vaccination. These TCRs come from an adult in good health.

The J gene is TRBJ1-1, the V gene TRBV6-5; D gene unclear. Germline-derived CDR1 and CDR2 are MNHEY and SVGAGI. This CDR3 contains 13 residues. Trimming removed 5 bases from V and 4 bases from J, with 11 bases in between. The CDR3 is CASSPLRGTEAFF. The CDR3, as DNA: TGTGCCAGCAGTCCTTTGCGGGGCACTGAAGCTTTCTTT.

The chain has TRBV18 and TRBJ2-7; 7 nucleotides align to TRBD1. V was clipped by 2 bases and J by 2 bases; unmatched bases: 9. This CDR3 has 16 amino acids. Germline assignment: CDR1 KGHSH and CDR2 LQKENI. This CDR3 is CASSPFPGQKAYEQYF. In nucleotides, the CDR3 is TGTGCCAGCTCACCATTTCCGGGACAGAAAGCCTACGAGCAGTACTTC.

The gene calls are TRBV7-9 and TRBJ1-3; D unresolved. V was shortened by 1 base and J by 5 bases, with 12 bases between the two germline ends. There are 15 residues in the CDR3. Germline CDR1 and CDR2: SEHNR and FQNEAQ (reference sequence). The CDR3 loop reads CASSLEWDQRNTIYF. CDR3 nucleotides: TGTGCCAGCAGCTTAGAGTGGGATCAGAGAAACACCATATATTTT.

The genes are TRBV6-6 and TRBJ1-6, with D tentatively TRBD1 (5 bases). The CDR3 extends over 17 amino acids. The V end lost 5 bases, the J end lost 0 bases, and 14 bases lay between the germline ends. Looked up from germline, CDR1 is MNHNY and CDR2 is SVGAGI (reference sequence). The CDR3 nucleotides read TGTGCCAGCAGTCCCCGTCAGAGGGGCTCCTATAATTCACCCCTCCACTTT. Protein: CASSPRQRGSYNSPLHF.

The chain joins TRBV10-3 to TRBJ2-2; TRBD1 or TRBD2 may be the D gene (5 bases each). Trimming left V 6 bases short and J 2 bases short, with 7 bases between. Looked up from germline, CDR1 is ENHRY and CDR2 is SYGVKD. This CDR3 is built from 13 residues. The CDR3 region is CAIRGVNTGELFF. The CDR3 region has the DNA TGTGCCATCAGGGGGGTAAACACCGGGGAGCTGTTTTTT.

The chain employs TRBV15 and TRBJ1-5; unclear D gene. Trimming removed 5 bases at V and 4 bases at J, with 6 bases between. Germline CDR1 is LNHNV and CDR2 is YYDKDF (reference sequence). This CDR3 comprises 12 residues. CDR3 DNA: TGTGCCACCAGCGGACCGAATCAGCCCCAGCATTTT. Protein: CATSGPNQPQHF.

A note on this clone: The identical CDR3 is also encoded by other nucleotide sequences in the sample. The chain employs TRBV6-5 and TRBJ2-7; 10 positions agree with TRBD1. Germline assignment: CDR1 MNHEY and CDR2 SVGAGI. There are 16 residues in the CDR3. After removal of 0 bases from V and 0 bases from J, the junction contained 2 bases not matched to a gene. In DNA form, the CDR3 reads TGTGCCAGCAGTTACTCTAGGACAGGGGGCTCCTACGAGCAGTACTTC. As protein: CASSYSRTGGSYEQYF.

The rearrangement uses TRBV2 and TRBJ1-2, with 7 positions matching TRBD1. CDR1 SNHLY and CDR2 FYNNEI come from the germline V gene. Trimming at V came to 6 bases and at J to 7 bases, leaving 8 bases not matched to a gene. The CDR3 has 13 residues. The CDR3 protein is CASSVDRVVGYTF. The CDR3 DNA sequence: TGTGCCAGCAGCGTAGACAGGGTAGTTGGCTACACCTTC.

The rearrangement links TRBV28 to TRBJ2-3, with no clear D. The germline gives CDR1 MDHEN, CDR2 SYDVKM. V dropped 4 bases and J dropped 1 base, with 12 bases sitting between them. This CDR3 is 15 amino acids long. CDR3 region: CASSSFWSGTDTQYF. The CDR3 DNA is TGTGCCAGCAGTTCCTTTTGGTCGGGCACAGATACGCAGTATTTT.

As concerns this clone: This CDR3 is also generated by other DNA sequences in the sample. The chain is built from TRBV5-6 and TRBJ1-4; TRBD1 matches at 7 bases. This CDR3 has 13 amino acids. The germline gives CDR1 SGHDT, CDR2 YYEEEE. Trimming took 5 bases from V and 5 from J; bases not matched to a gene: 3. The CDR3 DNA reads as TGTGCCAGCAGGGGACAGTTGAATGAAAAACTGTTTTTT. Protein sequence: CASRGQLNEKLFF.

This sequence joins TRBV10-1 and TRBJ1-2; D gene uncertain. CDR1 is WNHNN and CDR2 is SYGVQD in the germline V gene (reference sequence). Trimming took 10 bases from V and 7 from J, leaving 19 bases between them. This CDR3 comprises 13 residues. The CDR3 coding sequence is TGCGCCACCAGCCTCCGAAGGGAGGGTGGCTACACCTTC. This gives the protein CATSLRREGGYTF.

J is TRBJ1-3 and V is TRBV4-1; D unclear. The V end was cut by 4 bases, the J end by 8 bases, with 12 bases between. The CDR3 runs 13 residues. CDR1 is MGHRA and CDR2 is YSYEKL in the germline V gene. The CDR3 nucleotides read TGCGCCAGCAGCCTAACCGTCCCGGACACCATATATTTT. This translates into CASSLTVPDTIYF.

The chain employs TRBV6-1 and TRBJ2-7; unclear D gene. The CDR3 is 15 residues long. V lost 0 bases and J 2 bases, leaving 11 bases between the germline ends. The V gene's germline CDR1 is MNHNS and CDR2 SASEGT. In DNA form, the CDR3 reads TGTGCCAGCAGTGAAGCGGGCACGGCGCCCTACGAGCAGTACTTC. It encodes CASSEAGTAPYEQYF.

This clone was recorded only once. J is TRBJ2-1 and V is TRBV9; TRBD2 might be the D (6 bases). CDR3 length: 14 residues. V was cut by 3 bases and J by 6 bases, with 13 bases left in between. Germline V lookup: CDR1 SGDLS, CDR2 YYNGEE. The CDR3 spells CASSAQTRFNEQFF. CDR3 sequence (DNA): TGTGCCAGCAGCGCCCAGACTAGGTTCAATGAGCAGTTCTTC.